This T cell receptor (beta chain) was identified during a study of blood T cell repertoires in COVID-19. Study background: The United States, Italy and Spain provided the acute and convalescent COVID-19 samples. The cDNA or gDNA used as material had been derived from T cells, B-cell-depleted T cells, or PBMCs.

The V end was cut by 3 bases, the J end by 8 bases, with 11 bases between. This CDR3 contains 12 residues. The germline CDR1 and CDR2 sequences are SQVTM and ANQGSEA. Original data processing: Cell counts per sample came from amplifying reference gene primers. This table comes from immunoSEQ multiplex PCR, and its TCRdb copy is limited to in-frame clones, with some not included. That table gives V, J and clone size, and the DNA gave D and trimming. Here the sample spans 250,000 or so clones, over 70% being singletons. The clonotype comes from a woman aged 40 to 50 who had recovered from COVID-19. The chain has TRBV29-1 and TRBJ2-1, with D perhaps TRBD2 (6 bases). Material: peripheral blood. The CDR3 nucleotides read TGCAGCGTTGAGGGGACTCTAGATGAGCAGTTCTTC. Translation: CSVEGTLDEQFF.